This T cell receptor (beta chain) appears in the sequencing data of a study of blood T cell repertoires in COVID-19. Overall study: Acute-phase and convalescent COVID-19 samples originated in the United States, Italy and Spain. PBMCs, B-cell-depleted T cells, or T cells provided the cDNA or gDNA that made up the material.

V shed 3 bases and J 9 bases; nucleotides not matched to a gene: 8. Germline V gene sequence: CDR1 SQVTM, CDR2 ANQGSEA. The CDR3 consists of 15 residues. In the original workflow: Amplified reference gene primers provided the basis for estimating nucleated cell counts. The repertoire was sequenced with immunoSEQ multiplex PCR; TCRdb's copy has only in-frame clones and lacks some. D and trimming were read from the DNA, whereas the V and J calls and clone size are those reported in that table. The sample has some 120,000 clones; 87% are singletons. V and J are TRBV29-1 and TRBJ2-1, with 13 bases identical to TRBD2. The sequencing input was peripheral blood. This clonotype originated in a woman between 55 and 75 years old with acute or convalescent COVID-19. The chain's CDR3 is CSVEAGTSGIAEQFF. In DNA form, the CDR3 reads TGCAGCGTTGAGGCCGGGACTAGCGGGATAGCTGAGCAGTTCTTC.